The clone carrying this TCR beta chain was seen ten or more times. The antigen is not known. The data were obtained in a study of T cells in Graves' hyperthyroidism and ophthalmopathy. Study-wide results and caveats: Ophthalmopathy onset followed model prediction by a median around 6.6 months.

Researchers took RNA transcripts and amplified the TCR beta CDR3 regions from them. TCR CDR3 regions were first amplified by RT-PCR with HTBI primers. TCRdb reprocessed the multiplex PCR reads via MiXCR and lists one record per CDR3 protein. The table shows about 510,000 distinct CDR3 sequences, with approximately 14% occurring only once. This clonotype was obtained from a middle-aged woman with Graves' hyperthyroidism. The sample comprised blood.

The CDR3 DNA is TGTGCCAGCAGCGTAACGGCTAGCGGGGGCTACGAGCAGTACTTC. Protein: CASSVTASGGYEQYF. This chain joins TRBV9 and TRBJ2-7; 10 positions agree with TRBD2. The CDR3 runs 15 residues. J lost 3 bases, V lost 1 base, and 4 bases had no gene match. In germline, CDR1 is SGDLS, CDR2 YYNGEE.